Sequencing of this TCR beta chain was carried out in a study of cytomegalovirus exposure and HLA in healthy donors. About the study: A prior analysis found about 110 million unique TCR beta sequences from approximately 200 million T cells.

CDR1 and CDR2 from the germline V gene are MGHRA and YSYEKL. Trimming left V 3 bases short and J 0 bases short, with 14 bases between. The CDR3 has 16 amino acids. Comments on this clone: Its antigen is still unknown.

With 60 Vbeta and 13 Jbeta primers, the PCR was carried out. TCRdb keeps only in-frame clones here, not all; method: immunoSEQ multiplex PCR. The sample contains nearly 200,000 clones, roughly four fifths of which appear only once. The study sampled nominally healthy donors, though unrecorded immune exposures were likely. Study-level points and caveats: A later analysis showed that HLA-associated TCR beta chains had undergone more clonal expansion than equally common others.

The sequencing sample was made of PBMCs. The TCR originated in a boy aged 2 to 9 in good health and CMV-seronegative. This rearrangement joins TRBV4-1 to TRBJ2-5, with D possibly matching TRBD1 (6 bases). The CDR3 bases are TGCGCCAGCAGCCAGGGGGCGCTAGGGTACCAAGAGACCCAGTACTTC. This gives the protein CASSQGALGYQETQYF.